Each of the 14 T cell receptor beta chains below was sequenced from the same sample in a study of blood T cells in healthy people across ages. A sample-barcoded 5' primer and a J-beta primer mix were used in a second PCR of roughly 7 to 12 cycles. TCRdb called the 5' RACE reads again in MiXCR, with one record for every CDR3 protein. The sample records hundreds of thousands of distinct CDR3 sequences, approximately 30% being singletons. Specimen: blood. Every receptor here comes from a woman aged 80 or older in good health.

By sample share, this clonotype is medium-sized. This rearrangement joins TRBV7-2 to TRBJ2-3; a possible D gene is TRBD2 (5 bases). The CDR3 is 16 residues long. Germline CDR1 reads SGHTA; CDR2 reads FQGNSA. The ends were cut back, 6 bases at V and 0 bases at J, with 16 bases in the middle. CDR3 loop: CASRPGRGRSTDTQYF. The CDR3 DNA sequence: TGTGCCAGCAGACCTGGACGGGGTCGAAGCACAGATACGCAGTATTTT.

This clonotype was detected only a few times. A much larger clone differs from this one at a single base, so this may be a read error. The rearrangement joins TRBV6-2 or TRBV6-3 to TRBJ2-6; D may correspond to TRBD1 or TRBD2 (6 bases each). CDR1 and CDR2 from the germline V gene are MNHEY and SVGEGT. There are 17 residues in the CDR3. The chain's CDR3 is CASSYSIGPRGANVRTF. As DNA, the CDR3 is TGTGCCAGCAGTTACTCGATAGGACCGAGGGGGGCCAACGTCCGGACTTTC.

Concerning this clonotype itself: One base away lies a much larger clone, so this may be a sequencing read error. This sequence joins TRBV30 and TRBJ2-7; D gene ambiguous. The CDR3 loop spans 11 amino acids. Germline CDR1 GTSNPN, CDR2 SVGIG (reference sequence). V was pared by 2 bases and J by 7 bases, with 9 bases between. In DNA, the CDR3 is TGTGCCTGGAGTCGGCGAAATGAGCAGTACTTC. It specifies CAWSRRNEQYF.

This clonotype showed up just a few times. A single base separates this from a much larger clone, so it may be a read error. J is TRBJ1-2 and V is TRBV20-1; the D is unclear. Germline lookup yields CDR1 DFQATT and CDR2 SNEGSKA (reference sequence). V dropped 2 bases and J dropped 2 bases, with 18 bases sitting between them. The CDR3 sequence is 16 residues long. The CDR3 reads CSARTWFGEQNYGYTF. The DNA of the CDR3 is TGCAGTGCTAGAACTTGGTTCGGGGAACAGAACTATGGCTACACCTTC.

The chain couples TRBV27 to TRBJ1-2, with TRBD1 matching 7 bases. The length of the CDR3 is 16 residues. Per germline, CDR1 MNHEY and CDR2 SMNVEV (reference sequence). J gave up 8 bases and V 5 bases, and 17 bases lay outside the gene matches. The CDR3 DNA sequence: TGTGCCAGCAGTCAGACGACAGGGCGGCGACCGAGGGGCTACACCTTC. Its protein product is CASSQTTGRRPRGYTF.

On this clonotype: A much larger clone is a single base away; this may be a read error. The chain employs TRBV5-6 and TRBJ1-6; TRBD1 might be the D (6 bases). The V gene's germline CDR1 is SGHDT and CDR2 YYEEEE. The length of the CDR3 is 18 residues. CDR3 residues: CASSLVQGRSIGDSPPHF. As DNA, the CDR3 is TGTGCCAGCAGCTTGGTACAGGGCCGAAGTATTGGAGATTCACCCCCCCACTTT.

This clonotype was counted at least ten times. The V gene is TRBV2, the J gene TRBJ2-3; TRBD2 aligns across 12 bases. Germline CDR1 SNHLY, CDR2 FYNNEI. The CDR3 is 17 residues long. V was pared by 11 bases and J by 1 base, with 13 bases of the junction left unmatched. CDR3 sequence reads: CAVPGTSGSSRTDTQYF. In nucleotides, the CDR3 is TGTGCCGTCCCCGGGACTAGCGGGTCCAGTCGCACAGATACGCAGTATTTT. The variable domain in full, completed from reference TRBV2 and TRBJ2-3, reads EPEVTQTPSHQVTQMGQEVILRCVPISNHLYFYWYRQILGQKVEFLVSFYNNEISEKSEIFDDQFSVERPDGSNFTLKIRSTKLEDSAMYFCAVPGTSGSSRTDTQYFGPGTRLTVL.

This clonotype came up a few times. A much bigger clone sits one base away, suggesting this may be a read error. The chain links TRBV25-1 to TRBJ2-1; D perhaps matches TRBD2 (6 bases). Germline values: CDR1 MGHDK, CDR2 SYGVNS. The germline V and J ends were trimmed by 2 bases and 13 bases, with 18 bases remaining between them. The length of the CDR3 is 14 residues. For the CDR3, the DNA is TGTGCCAGCAGTGAAGTCGGAGGGAAAGAGACCCAGTTCTTC. Encoded protein: CASSEVGGKETQFF.

There are many counts of this clonotype. This chain links TRBV6-2 or TRBV6-3 with TRBJ2-7; 9 bases map to TRBD1. The CDR3 is made up of 15 amino acids. CDR1 is MNHEY, CDR2 SVGEGT, per germline. Trimming cost V 2 bases and J 3 bases; bases outside gene matches: 5. The CDR3: CASSYPKTGGYEQYF. CDR3 DNA: TGTGCCAGCAGTTACCCTAAGACAGGGGGCTACGAGCAGTACTTC.

This chain uses TRBV20-1 with TRBJ2-1, with 9 bases that match TRBD2. The CDR3 totals 16 residues. Germline CDR1 reads DFQATT; CDR2 reads SNEGSKA (reference sequence). V was pared by 6 bases and J by 3 bases, with 12 bases of the junction left unmatched. CDR3 DNA: TGCAGTGCCACCATAGCGGGGGCTCCCTACTACAATGAGCAGTTCTTC. Its protein product is CSATIAGAPYYNEQFF.

This clonotype was observed many times. The chain combines TRBV7-3 with TRBJ2-7, with no clear D. The germline gives CDR1 SGHTA, CDR2 FQGTGA. The length of the CDR3 is 13 residues. The V end was cut by 0 bases, the J end by 5 bases, with 8 bases between. CDR3 sequence (DNA): TGTGCCAGCAGCTTAACGTTGAGCCACGAGCAGTACTTC. It translates to CASSLTLSHEQYF.

This clonotype was picked up many times. Just one base apart from a much larger clone, this may be a read error. The rearrangement uses TRBV25-1 and TRBJ1-6, with 9 nucleotides matching TRBD1. Germline V gene lookup returns CDR1 MGHDK and CDR2 SYGVNS. This CDR3 has 14 residues. Here the CDR3 DNA reads TGTGCCAGCAGTTGGGACAGGGACGATTCACCCCCCCACTTT. The encoded protein is CASSWDRDDSPPHF.

This clonotype was observed many times. The CDR3 DNA reads TGCAGCGTAGGGACAGGGGCGTTAAATGAGCAGTTCTTC. Amino acids: CSVGTGALNEQFF. The V gene is TRBV29-1, the J gene TRBJ2-1; 10 nucleotides align to TRBD1. The CDR3 totals 13 residues. V was clipped by 6 bases and J by 7 bases; unmatched bases: 6. Germline V CDR1 and CDR2: SQVTM, ANQGSEA.

In its sample, this clonotype was seen many times. This rearrangement joins TRBV7-2 to TRBJ2-3, with TRBD2 matching over 13 bases. J lost 3 bases, V lost 4 bases, and 10 bases had no gene match. Per germline, CDR1 SGHTA and CDR2 FQGNSA. CDR3 length: 18 residues. CDR3 loop: CASSSTSGGAKVTDTQYF. The CDR3 DNA sequence: TGTGCCAGCAGCTCAACTAGCGGGGGGGCCAAGGTGACAGATACGCAGTATTTT.